The 10 T cell receptor beta chains presented below share a single source sample, sequenced in a study of post-analysis software for immune sequencing data. General study results and limits: Compared with controls, patients had more of about 5 TRBV segments, including TRBV5-6, TRBV5-1 and TRBV20-1.

Unique molecular identifiers had been added to the TCR beta cDNA libraries. One entry per CDR3 protein results from TCRdb running MiXCR on the PCR reads. The repertoire includes hundreds of thousands of distinct CDR3 sequences, approximately 59% of them detected once, and about 11% sits in the top ten. Which antigens these TCRs recognize remains unknown. Specimen: blood. These receptors were taken from a girl aged 2 to 10 with multiple sclerosis.

This clonotype has more than one count but fewer than ten. The chain has TRBV27 and TRBJ2-7, with D possibly being TRBD1 (6 bases). Germline values: CDR1 MNHEY, CDR2 SMNVEV (reference sequence). CDR3 length: 13 amino acids. Trimming pared 3 bases from V and 1 base from J, leaving 7 bases between. In DNA, the CDR3 is TGTGCCAGCAGTTTTGACAGGTCCTACGAGCAGTACTTC. Its translation: CASSFDRSYEQYF.

V gene TRBV29-1 combines with J gene TRBJ2-1, with D maybe TRBD1 (5 bases). Per the germline V gene, CDR1 is SQVTM and CDR2 is ANQGSEA. The CDR3 consists of 12 residues. The germline V and J ends were trimmed by 4 bases and 3 bases, with 7 bases remaining between them. CDR3 sequence: CSVGQGYNEQFF. The CDR3 DNA sequence: TGCAGCGTTGGTCAGGGCTACAATGAGCAGTTCTTC.

In its sample, this clonotype was seen once. The chain uses TRBV25-1 and TRBJ2-4, with a tentative D call TRBD2 (5 bases). The DNA end is more similar to TRBJ2-7, so the J call may be wrong. CDR1 and CDR2 (germline): MGHDK, SYGVNS. The CDR3 contains 14 residues. The CDR3 DNA reads as TGTGCCAGCAGTGAATCTGGACTCCCATACGAGCAGTACTTC. Its protein is CASSESGLPYEQYF.

This clonotype has just a few counts. The V call is TRBV7-2, the J call TRBJ1-2, with D possibly being TRBD1 (5 bases). This CDR3 is built from 16 residues. Trimming shortened V by 1 base and J by 5 bases, and 17 bases separated the two germline ends. CDR1 and CDR2 from the germline V gene are SGHTA and FQGNSA. The CDR3 protein is CASSLVGTGAMYGYTF. The CDR3 coding sequence is TGTGCCAGCAGCTTAGTCGGGACGGGAGCGATGTATGGCTACACCTTC. Combining the CDR3 with reference TRBV7-2 and TRBJ1-2 gives the whole variable domain GAGVSQSPSNKVTEKGKDVELRCDPISGHTALYWYRQSLGQGLEFLIYFQGNSAPDKSGLPSDRFSAERTGGSVSTLTIQRTQQEDSAVYLCASSLVGTGAMYGYTFGSGTRLTVV.

The chain uses TRBV6-2 or TRBV6-3 and TRBJ1-1; weak D call: TRBD1 (5 bases). Per germline, CDR1 MNHEY and CDR2 SVGEGT. CDR3 size: 15 residues. Trimming stripped 2 bases from V and 0 bases from J, with 10 bases between. The CDR3 DNA is TGTGCCAGCAGTTACGGGACCCCTATGAACACTGAAGCTTTCTTT. It specifies CASSYGTPMNTEAFF.

The chain combines TRBV20-1 with TRBJ2-3, with D possibly being TRBD1 or TRBD2 (5 bases each). CDR1 and CDR2 from the germline V gene are DFQATT and SNEGSKA (reference sequence). V lost 1 base to trimming and J lost 5 bases, with 13 bases between them. The CDR3 consists of 14 residues. CDR3 DNA sequence: TGCAGTGCTAGAGCGGGACCACGTCGAGATACGCAGTATTTT. This gives the protein CSARAGPRRDTQYF.

The CDR3 reads CSARDTQYF. The CDR3, as DNA: TGCAGTGCTAGGGATACGCAGTATTTT. The chain joins TRBV20-1 to TRBJ2-3; D gene uncertain. Germline V gives CDR1 DFQATT, CDR2 SNEGSKA (reference sequence). CDR3 size: 9 residues. The germline V and J ends were trimmed by 3 bases and 6 bases, with 1 base remaining between them.

The V call is TRBV5-1, the J call TRBJ2-1; D gene unclear. Trimming took 5 bases from V and 10 from J, leaving 19 bases between them. Germline V gene data show CDR1 as SGHRS and CDR2 as YFSETQ. The CDR3 extends over 14 amino acids. For the CDR3, the DNA is TGCGCCAGCAGGCAGGTTACGACGGCCAAAGAGCAGTTCTTC. It is translated as CASRQVTTAKEQFF.

CDR3 DNA sequence: TGTGCCAGCAGCTTCACAGGGGGGTCTGGTGGGGCCAACGTCCTGACTTTC. Protein product: CASSFTGGSGGANVLTF. The V gene is TRBV5-5, the J gene TRBJ2-6; 8 bases match TRBD1. V dropped 2 bases and J dropped 3; count of bases not matched to a gene: 7. The germline V gene has CDR1 SGHKS and CDR2 YYEKEE (reference sequence). The CDR3 extends over 17 amino acids. Looking up the rest from reference TRBV5-5 and TRBJ2-6 gives the full variable domain: DAGVTQSPTHLIKTRGQQVTLRCSPISGHKSVSWYQQVLGQGPQFIFQYYEKEERGRGNFPDRFSARQFPNYSSELNVNALLLGDSALYLCASSFTGGSGGANVLTFGAGSRLTVL.

This clonotype has just one count. The chain links TRBV6-2 or TRBV6-3 to TRBJ2-7, with D perhaps TRBD2 (6 bases). The CDR3 has 15 amino acids. V shed 10 bases and J shed 2 bases, with 21 bases lying between them. Per germline, CDR1 MNHEY and CDR2 SVGEGT. The CDR3 DNA follows: TGTGCCACGCGTACGGGACTCATCCCCCCCTACGAGCAGTACTTC. Encoded protein: CATRTGLIPPYEQYF.